This T cell receptor (beta chain) is drawn from a study of radiotherapy plus CTLA-4 blockade in lung cancer. Study-level findings and limits: In blood, early T cell clone dynamics reportedly predicted response best, together with interferon-beta.

TCRdb's table, derived via immunoSEQ multiplex PCR, lists solely in-frame clones and lacks some. Among around 110,000 clones, around 85% were seen once, and the ten largest hold around 2%. The CDR3 extends over 15 amino acids. Germline V gene lookup returns CDR1 SGHRS and CDR2 YFSETQ. V lost 1 base and J lost 4; bases outside the gene matches: 5. Treatment of patients with chemo-refractory metastatic non-small-cell lung cancer consisted of focal radiation plus CTLA-4 blockade with ipilimumab. As to this clone: Its antigen is unidentified.

V gene TRBV5-1 combines with J gene TRBJ2-5; TRBD2 agrees at 9 bases. Material: peripheral blood, obtained from a patient treated with radiotherapy plus ipilimumab. The receptor was isolated from a human donor with non-small cell lung cancer that progressed on radiotherapy plus ipilimumab. Some clones in this sample may be carry-over from other donors' samples. The CDR3, as DNA: TGCGCCAGCAGCTTGCTAGCGGGGACCCCAGAGACCCAGTACTTC. This gives the protein CASSLLAGTPETQYF.